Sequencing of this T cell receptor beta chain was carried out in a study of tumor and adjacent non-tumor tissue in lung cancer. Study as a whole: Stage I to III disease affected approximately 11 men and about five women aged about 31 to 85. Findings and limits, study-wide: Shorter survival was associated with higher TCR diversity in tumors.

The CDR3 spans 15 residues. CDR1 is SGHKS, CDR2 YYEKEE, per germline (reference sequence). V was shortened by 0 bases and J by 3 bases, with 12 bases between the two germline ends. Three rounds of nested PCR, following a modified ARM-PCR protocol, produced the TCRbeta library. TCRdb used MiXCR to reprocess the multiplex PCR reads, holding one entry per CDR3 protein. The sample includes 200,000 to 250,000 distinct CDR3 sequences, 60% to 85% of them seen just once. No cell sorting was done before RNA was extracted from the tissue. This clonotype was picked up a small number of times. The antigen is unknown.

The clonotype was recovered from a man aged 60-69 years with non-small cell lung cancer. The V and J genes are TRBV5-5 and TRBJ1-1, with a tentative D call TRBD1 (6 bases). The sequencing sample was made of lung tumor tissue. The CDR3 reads CASSLAGGPDTEAFF. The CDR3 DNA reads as TGTGCCAGCAGCTTGGCGGGGGGCCCGGACACTGAAGCTTTCTTT.